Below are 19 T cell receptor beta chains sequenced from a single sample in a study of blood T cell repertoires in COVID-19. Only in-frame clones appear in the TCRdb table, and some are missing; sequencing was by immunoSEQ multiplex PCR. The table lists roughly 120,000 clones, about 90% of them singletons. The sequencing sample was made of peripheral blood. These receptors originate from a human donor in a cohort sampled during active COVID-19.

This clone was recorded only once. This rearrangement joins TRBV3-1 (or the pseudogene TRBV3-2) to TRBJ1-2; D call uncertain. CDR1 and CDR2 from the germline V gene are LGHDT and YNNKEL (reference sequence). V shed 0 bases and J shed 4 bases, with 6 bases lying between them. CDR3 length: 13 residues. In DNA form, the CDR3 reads TGTGCCAGCAGCCAAGATGAGGTCTATGGCTACACCTTC. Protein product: CASSQDEVYGYTF.

CDR3 bases: TGTGCCAGCAGCTTAGTGGGACAGGGTCGTTTTGAGCAGTTCTTC. It translates to CASSLVGQGRFEQFF. The rearrangement links TRBV11-2 to TRBJ2-1, with 9 bases lining up with TRBD1. The ends lost 1 base at V and 9 bases at J; junction bases unmatched: 7. The germline gives CDR1 SGHAT, CDR2 FQNNGV. The CDR3 runs to 15 residues.

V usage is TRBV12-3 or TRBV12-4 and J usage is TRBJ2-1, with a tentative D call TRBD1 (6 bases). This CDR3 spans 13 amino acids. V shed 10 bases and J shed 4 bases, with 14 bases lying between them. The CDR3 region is CANGQGWYNEQFF. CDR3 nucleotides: TGTGCCAACGGGCAGGGGTGGTACAATGAGCAGTTCTTC.

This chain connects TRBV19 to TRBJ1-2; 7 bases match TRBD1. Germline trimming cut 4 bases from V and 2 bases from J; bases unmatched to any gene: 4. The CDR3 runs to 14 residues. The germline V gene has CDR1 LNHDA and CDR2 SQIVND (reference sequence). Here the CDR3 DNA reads TGTGCCAGTAGTACCTTACAGGGGAACTATGGCTACACCTTC. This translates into CASSTLQGNYGYTF.

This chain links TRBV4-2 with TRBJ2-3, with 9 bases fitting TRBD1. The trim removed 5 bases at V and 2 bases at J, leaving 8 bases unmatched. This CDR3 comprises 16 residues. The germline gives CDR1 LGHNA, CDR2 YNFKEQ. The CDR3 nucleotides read TGTGCCAGCAGCATTCAGACAGGGGGGGCCACAGATACGCAGTATTTT. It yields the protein CASSIQTGGATDTQYF.

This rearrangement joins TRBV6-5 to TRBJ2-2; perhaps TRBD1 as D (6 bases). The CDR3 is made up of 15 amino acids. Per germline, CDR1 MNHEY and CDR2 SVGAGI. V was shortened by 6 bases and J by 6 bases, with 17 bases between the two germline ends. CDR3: CASRPPSGVAGELFF. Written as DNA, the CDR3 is TGTGCCAGCAGACCCCCCTCAGGGGTGGCCGGGGAGCTGTTTTTT.

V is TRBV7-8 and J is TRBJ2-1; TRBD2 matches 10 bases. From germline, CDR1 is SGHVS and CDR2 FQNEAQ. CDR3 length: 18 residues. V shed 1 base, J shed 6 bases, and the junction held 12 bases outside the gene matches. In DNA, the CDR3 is TGTGCCAGCAGCTTAGGCCAACCAGCGGGGGGGCCTCCCAATGAGCAGTTCTTC. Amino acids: CASSLGQPAGGPPNEQFF.

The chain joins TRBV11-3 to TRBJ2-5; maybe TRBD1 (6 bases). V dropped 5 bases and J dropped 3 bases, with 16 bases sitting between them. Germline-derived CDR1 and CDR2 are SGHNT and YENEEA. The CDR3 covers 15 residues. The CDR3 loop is CASSTRQDIKETQYF. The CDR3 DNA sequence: TGTGCCAGCAGCACCCGACAGGACATCAAAGAGACCCAGTACTTC.

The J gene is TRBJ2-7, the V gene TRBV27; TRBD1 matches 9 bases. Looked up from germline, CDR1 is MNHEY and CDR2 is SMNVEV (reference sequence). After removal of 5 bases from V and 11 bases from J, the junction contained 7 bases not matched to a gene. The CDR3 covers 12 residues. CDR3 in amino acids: CASSQTRDREYF. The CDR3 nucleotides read TGTGCCAGCAGTCAAACCCGGGACAGGGAGTACTTC.

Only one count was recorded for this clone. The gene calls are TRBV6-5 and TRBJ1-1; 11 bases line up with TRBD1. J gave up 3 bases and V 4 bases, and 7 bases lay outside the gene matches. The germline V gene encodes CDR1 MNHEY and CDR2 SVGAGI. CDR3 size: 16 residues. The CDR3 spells CASSSRTGGLDTEAFF. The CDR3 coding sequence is TGTGCCAGCAGTTCCCGGACAGGGGGCTTGGACACTGAAGCTTTCTTT.

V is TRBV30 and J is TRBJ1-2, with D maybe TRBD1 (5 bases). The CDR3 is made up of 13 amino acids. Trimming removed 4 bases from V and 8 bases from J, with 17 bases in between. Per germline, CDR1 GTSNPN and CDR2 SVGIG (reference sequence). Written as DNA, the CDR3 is TGTGCCTGGATTCGCCCCAGACAGCGCGGCTACACCTTC. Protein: CAWIRPRQRGYTF.

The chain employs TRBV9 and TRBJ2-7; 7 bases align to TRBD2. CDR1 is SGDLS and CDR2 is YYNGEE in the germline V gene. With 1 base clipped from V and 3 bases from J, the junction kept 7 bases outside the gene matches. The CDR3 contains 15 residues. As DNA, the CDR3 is TGTGCCAGCAGCGTAAACGGGGGGAAGCTCTACGAGCAGTACTTC. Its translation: CASSVNGGKLYEQYF.

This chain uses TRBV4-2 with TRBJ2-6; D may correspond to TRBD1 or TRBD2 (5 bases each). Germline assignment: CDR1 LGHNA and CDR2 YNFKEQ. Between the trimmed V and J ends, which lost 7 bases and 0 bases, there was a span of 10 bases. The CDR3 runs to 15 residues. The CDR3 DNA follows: TGTGCCAGCACCGGGGCAGACTCTGGGGCCAACGTCCTGACTTTC. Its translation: CASTGADSGANVLTF.

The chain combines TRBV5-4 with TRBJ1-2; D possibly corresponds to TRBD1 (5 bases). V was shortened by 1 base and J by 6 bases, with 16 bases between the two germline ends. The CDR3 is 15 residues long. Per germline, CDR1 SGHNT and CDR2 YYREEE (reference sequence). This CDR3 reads CASSLKGQTLDGYTF. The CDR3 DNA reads TGTGCCAGCAGCTTGAAGGGGCAAACCCTCGATGGCTACACCTTC.

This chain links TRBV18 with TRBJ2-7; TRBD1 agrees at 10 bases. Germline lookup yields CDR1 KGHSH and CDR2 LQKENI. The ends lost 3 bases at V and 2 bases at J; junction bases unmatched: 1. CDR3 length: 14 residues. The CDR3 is CASSPGQGTYEQYF. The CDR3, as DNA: TGTGCCAGCTCACCGGGACAGGGGACCTACGAGCAGTACTTC.

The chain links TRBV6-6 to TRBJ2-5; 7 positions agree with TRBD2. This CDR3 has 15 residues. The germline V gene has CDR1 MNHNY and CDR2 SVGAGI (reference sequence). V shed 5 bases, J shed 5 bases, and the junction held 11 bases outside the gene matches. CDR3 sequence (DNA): TGTGCCAGCAGTCCCCGTCTAGCGGAGAAGGAGACCCAGTACTTC. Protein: CASSPRLAEKETQYF.

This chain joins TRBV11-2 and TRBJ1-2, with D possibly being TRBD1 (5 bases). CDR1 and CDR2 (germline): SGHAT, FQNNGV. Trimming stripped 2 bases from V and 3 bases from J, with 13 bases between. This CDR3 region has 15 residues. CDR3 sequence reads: CASSLIQGEDYGYTF. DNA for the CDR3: TGTGCCAGCAGCTTAATCCAGGGCGAGGACTATGGCTACACCTTC.

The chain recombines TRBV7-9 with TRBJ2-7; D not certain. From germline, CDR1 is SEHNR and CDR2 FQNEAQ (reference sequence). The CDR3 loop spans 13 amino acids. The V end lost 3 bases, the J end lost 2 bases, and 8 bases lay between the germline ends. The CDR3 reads CASSFAAAYEQYF. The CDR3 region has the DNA TGTGCCAGCAGCTTCGCCGCGGCCTACGAGCAGTACTTC.

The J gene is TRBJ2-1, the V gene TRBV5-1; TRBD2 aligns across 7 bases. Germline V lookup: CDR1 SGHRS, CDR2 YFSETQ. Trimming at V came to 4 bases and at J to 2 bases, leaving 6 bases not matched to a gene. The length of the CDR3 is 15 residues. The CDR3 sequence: CASSQTSRPYNEQFF. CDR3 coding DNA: TGCGCCAGCAGCCAGACTAGCCGACCCTACAATGAGCAGTTCTTC.